The rows below give T cell receptor beta chains drawn from one sample of a study of blood T cell repertoires in COVID-19. Method: immunoSEQ multiplex PCR; TCRdb's copy keeps in-frame clones and lacks some. Of fewer than 350,000 clones listed, approximately 91% are singletons. Sequenced: PBMCs or T cells enriched from blood (not recorded which). Every receptor here comes from a man between 60 and 70 years old who had recovered from COVID-19. The CDR3 runs from the conserved cysteine through the conserved F or W. A D gene is named only where the DNA matches it firmly. Clone size is stated in some rows and not others, as once, few, many or a class when expanded.

clone size | J gene | D gene | V gene | CDR3 protein | CDR3 DNA
NA | TRBJ1-4 | TRBD1 | TRBV30 | CAWRARTGYEKLFF | TGTGCCTGGAGAGCCCGGACAGGGTATGAAAAACTGTTTTTT
NA | TRBJ2-5 | NA | TRBV5-1 | CASSLHTGREETQYF | TGCGCCAGCAGCTTACATACAGGGAGGGAGGAGACCCAGTACTTC
many | TRBJ1-4 | NA | TRBV28 | CASSPAQDSFNEKLFF | TGTGCCAGCAGTCCGGCCCAGGACAGCTTTAATGAAAAACTGTTTTTT
NA | TRBJ1-2 | NA | TRBV7-3 | CASSLLLGYTF | TGTGCCAGCAGCTTATTACTCGGCTACACCTTC
NA | TRBJ2-2 | TRBD2 | TRBV11-3 | CASSLDSGANTGELFF | TGTGCCAGCAGCTTAGACAGCGGGGCGAACACCGGGGAGCTGTTTTTT
NA | TRBJ2-3 | NA | TRBV29-1 | CSVEAPTNTQYF | TGCAGCGTTGAAGCTCCTACTAATACGCAGTATTTT
NA | TRBJ2-5 | TRBD2 | TRBV11-2 | CASSLLPKRAGWQETQYF | TGTGCCAGCAGCTTACTGCCAAAACGAGCGGGATGGCAAGAGACCCAGTACTTC
NA | TRBJ1-5 | TRBD1 | TRBV18 | CASSPRRTGGDSNQPQHF | TGTGCCAGCTCACCAAGGAGGACAGGAGGCGATAGCAATCAGCCCCAGCATTTT
NA | TRBJ2-3 | NA | TRBV7-2 | CASSLFTGLSTDTQYF | TGTGCCAGCAGCTTATTCACAGGTTTAAGCACAGATACGCAGTATTTT
NA | TRBJ1-1 | NA | TRBV4-3 | CASSRMSGTFSTEAFF | TGCGCCAGCAGCCGAATGTCCGGGACATTTAGCACTGAAGCTTTCTTT
NA | TRBJ2-2 | NA | TRBV24-1 | CATSERFGELFF | TGTGCCACCAGTGAGAGGTTCGGGGAGCTGTTTTTT
once | TRBJ1-5 | TRBD1 | TRBV7-2 | CASSLAGGGGQPQHF | TGTGCCAGCAGCTTAGCAGGGGGCGGTGGTCAGCCCCAGCATTTT
NA | TRBJ2-7 | NA | TRBV28 | CASRPSQGRGDYEQYF | TGTGCCAGCAGACCCAGTCAGGGCCGAGGAGACTACGAGCAGTACTTC
NA | TRBJ1-4 | TRBD1 | TRBV2 | CASSRQGSTNEKLFF | TGTGCCAGCAGCCGACAGGGATCAACTAATGAAAAACTGTTTTTT
NA | TRBJ2-1 | TRBD2 | TRBV11-2 | CASSLVPTSGFSYNEQFF | TGTGCCAGCAGCTTAGTCCCGACTAGCGGGTTTTCCTACAATGAGCAGTTCTTC
NA | TRBJ1-1 | TRBD1 | TRBV19 | CASQGASTEAFF | TGTGCCAGTCAGGGGGCCAGCACTGAAGCTTTCTTT
few | TRBJ2-2 | TRBD1 | TRBV18 | CASSPGQGNTGELFF | TGTGCCAGCTCACCAGGACAGGGGAACACCGGGGAGCTGTTTTTT
NA | TRBJ1-1 | TRBD1 | TRBV5-1 | CASSPGGRGEAFF | TGCGCCAGCAGCCCAGGCGGCAGGGGGGAAGCTTTCTTT
once | TRBJ2-7 | TRBD2 | TRBV11-2 | CASSVSAGGNYEQYF | TGTGCCAGCAGCGTCAGCGCGGGGGGGAACTACGAGCAGTACTTC
NA | TRBJ1-5 | TRBD1 | TRBV19 | CASSVLQGVNQPQHF | TGTGCCAGTAGTGTTTTACAGGGGGTCAATCAGCCCCAGCATTTT
NA | TRBJ2-1 | TRBD2 | TRBV7-3 | CASSSGEGLAGYNEQFF | TGTGCCAGCAGCTCAGGGGAGGGGCTAGCGGGATACAATGAGCAGTTCTTC
NA | TRBJ1-3 | NA | TRBV30 | CAWSVSTGPPRNF | TGTGCCTGGAGTGTATCGACAGGCCCGCCTAGGAATTTT
NA | TRBJ1-5 | NA | TRBV28 | CASTTARGRNQPQHF | TGTGCCAGCACCACCGCCAGGGGCCGGAATCAGCCCCAGCATTTT
NA | TRBJ1-2 | NA | TRBV12-2 | CASRRSRKGYGYTF | TGTGCAAGTCGCCGCTCCAGGAAGGGGTATGGCTACACCTTC
NA | TRBJ2-2 | TRBD2 | TRBV19 | CASTQLAGGRYTGELFF | TGTGCCAGTACCCAACTAGCGGGAGGACGGTACACCGGGGAGCTGTTTTTT
NA | TRBJ1-3 | NA | TRBV7-3 | CASSPSGGAGNTIYF | TGTGCCAGCAGCCCCTCGGGGGGGGCTGGAAACACCATATATTTT
NA | TRBJ2-1 | NA | TRBV7-7 | CASSSSLGRGANNEQFF | TGTGCTAGCAGCTCCTCCCTCGGCCGCGGGGCTAACAATGAGCAGTTCTTC
NA | TRBJ2-1 | TRBD1 | TRBV4-3 | CASSLKDRADEQFF | TGCGCCAGCAGCCTGAAAGACAGGGCAGATGAGCAGTTCTTC
NA | TRBJ2-1 | TRBD2 | TRBV24-1 | CATSEWTSGGDNEQFF | TGTGCCACCAGTGAATGGACTAGCGGGGGAGACAATGAGCAGTTCTTC
NA | TRBJ1-6 | NA | TRBV9 | CASSATEGESPLHF | TGTGCCAGCAGCGCTACTGAAGGAGAGTCACCCCTCCACTTT
NA | TRBJ2-2 | NA | TRBV11-1 | CASRNGMNTGELFF | TGTGCCAGCCGGAACGGGATGAACACCGGGGAGCTGTTTTTT
NA | TRBJ1-2 | TRBD1 | TRBV5-1 | CASSTGQGNYGYTF | TGCGCCAGCAGCACCGGACAGGGCAACTATGGCTACACCTTC
NA | TRBJ2-2 | NA | TRBV24-1 | CATSDLGGSSDTGELFF | TGTGCCACCAGTGATTTGGGGGGGTCTTCGGACACCGGGGAGCTGTTTTTT
NA | TRBJ2-1 | TRBD2 | TRBV7-3 | CASSLNGGSSYNEQFF | TGTGCCAGCAGCTTAAATGGCGGGAGCTCCTACAATGAGCAGTTCTTC
NA | TRBJ2-1 | TRBD2 | TRBV28 | CASEETSENNEQFF | TGTGCCAGCGAGGAGACTAGCGAAAACAATGAGCAGTTCTTC
NA | TRBJ2-3 | TRBD2 | TRBV29-1 | CSVAGVLDLTDTQYF | TGCAGCGTGGCGGGGGTCCTAGACCTCACAGATACGCAGTATTTT
NA | TRBJ2-1 | TRBD2 | TRBV3-1/TRBV3-2 | CASRLGLAGVSEQFF | TGTGCCAGCAGGCTGGGACTAGCGGGAGTTAGCGAGCAGTTCTTC
once | TRBJ2-1 | NA | TRBV7-3 | CASSLQGTWVNEQFF | TGTGCCAGCAGCTTACAGGGAACGTGGGTCAATGAGCAGTTCTTC
NA | TRBJ1-2 | NA | TRBV3-1/TRBV3-2 | CASSLDPRAVYGYTF | TGTGCCAGCAGCCTCGACCCTAGAGCCGTCTATGGCTACACCTTC
NA | TRBJ2-2 | TRBD1 | TRBV5-3 | CARKGTGGEGGELFF | TGTGCCAGAAAGGGAACAGGGGGCGAGGGCGGGGAGCTGTTTTTT
NA | TRBJ1-5 | NA | TRBV4-2 | CASSQRLRDQPQHF | TGTGCCAGCAGCCAAAGACTGAGAGACCAGCCCCAGCATTTT
NA | TRBJ2-7 | TRBD2 | TRBV5-1 | CASSPHLAGDYEQYF | TGCGCCAGCAGCCCTCATCTAGCGGGAGACTACGAGCAGTACTTC
NA | TRBJ2-7 | TRBD2 | TRBV2 | CASSSGLAGGPYEQYF | TGTGCCAGCAGCAGCGGACTAGCGGGAGGACCCTACGAGCAGTACTTC
once | TRBJ2-3 | NA | TRBV5-1 | CASSLGQGWTDTQYF | TGCGCCAGCAGCTTAGGGCAGGGGTGGACAGATACGCAGTATTTT
NA | TRBJ2-1 | TRBD1 | TRBV19 | CASSPRDRGNEQFF | TGTGCCAGTAGTCCCCGGGACAGGGGGAATGAGCAGTTCTTC
NA | TRBJ1-1 | NA | TRBV18 | CASSSQGGGSNTEAFF | TGTGCCAGCTCATCGCAGGGAGGGGGTTCGAACACTGAAGCTTTCTTT
NA | TRBJ2-2 | NA | TRBV27 | CASSLRGRSSGELFF | TGTGCCAGCAGTTTGAGAGGGAGGAGTTCCGGGGAGCTGTTTTTT
NA | TRBJ1-2 | TRBD1 | TRBV9 | CASSVGAGGGYGYTF | TGTGCCAGCAGCGTAGGGGCAGGGGGAGGCTATGGCTACACCTTC
NA | TRBJ2-7 | TRBD1 | TRBV11-3 | CASSGQGVSHEQYF | TGTGCCAGCAGCGGACAGGGTGTCTCCCACGAGCAGTACTTC
NA | TRBJ2-7 | TRBD1 | TRBV28 | CASSFRQGRYEQYF | TGTGCCAGCAGTTTCCGACAGGGGAGGTACGAGCAGTACTTC
NA | TRBJ1-2 | TRBD1 | TRBV7-9 | CASSLYRGLGYTF | TGTGCCAGCAGCTTATACAGGGGGCTCGGCTACACCTTC
NA | TRBJ1-6 | TRBD1 | TRBV6-5 | CASSLLDRVNSPLHF | TGTGCCAGCAGCCTCTTGGACAGGGTCAATTCACCCCTCCACTTT
NA | TRBJ1-1 | TRBD1 | TRBV2 | CASRGTANTEAFF | TGTGCCAGCAGGGGGACAGCAAACACTGAAGCTTTCTTT
NA | TRBJ1-1 | TRBD1 | TRBV7-2 | CASSQGGNTEAFF | TGTGCCAGCAGCCAGGGGGGGAACACTGAAGCTTTCTTT
NA | TRBJ2-3 | NA | TRBV15 | CATSRAYTGSRDTQYF | TGTGCCACCAGCAGAGCCTACACAGGGTCAAGAGATACGCAGTATTTT